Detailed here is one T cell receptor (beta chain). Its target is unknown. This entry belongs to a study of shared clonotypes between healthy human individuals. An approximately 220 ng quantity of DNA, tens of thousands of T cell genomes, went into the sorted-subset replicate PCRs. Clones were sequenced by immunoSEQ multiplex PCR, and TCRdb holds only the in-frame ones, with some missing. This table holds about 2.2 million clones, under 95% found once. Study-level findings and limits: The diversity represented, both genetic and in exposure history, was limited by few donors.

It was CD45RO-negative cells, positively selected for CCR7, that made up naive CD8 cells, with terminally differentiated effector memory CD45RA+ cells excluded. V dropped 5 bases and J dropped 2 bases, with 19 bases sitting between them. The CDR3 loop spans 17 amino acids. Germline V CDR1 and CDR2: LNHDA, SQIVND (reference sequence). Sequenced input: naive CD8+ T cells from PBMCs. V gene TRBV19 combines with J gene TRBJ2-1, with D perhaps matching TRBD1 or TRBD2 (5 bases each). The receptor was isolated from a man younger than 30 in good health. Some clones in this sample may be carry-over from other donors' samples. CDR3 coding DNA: TGTGCCAGTAGTTATCGGTTCGCGTCGGGGCCCTACAATGAGCAGTTCTTC. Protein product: CASSYRFASGPYNEQFF.